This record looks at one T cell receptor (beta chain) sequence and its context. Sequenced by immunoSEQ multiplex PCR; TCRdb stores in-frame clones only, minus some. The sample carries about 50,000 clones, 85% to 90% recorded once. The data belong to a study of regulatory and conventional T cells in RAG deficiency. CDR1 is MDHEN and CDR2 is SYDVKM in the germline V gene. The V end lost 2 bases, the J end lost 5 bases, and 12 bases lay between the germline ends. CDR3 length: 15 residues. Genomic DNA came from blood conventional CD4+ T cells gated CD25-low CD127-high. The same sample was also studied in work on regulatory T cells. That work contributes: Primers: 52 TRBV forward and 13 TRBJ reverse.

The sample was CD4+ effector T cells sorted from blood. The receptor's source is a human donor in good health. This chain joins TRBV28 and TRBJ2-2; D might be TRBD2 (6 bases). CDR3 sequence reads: CASSLGGVRTGELFF. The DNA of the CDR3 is TGTGCCAGCAGTTTAGGCGGGGTTCGGACCGGGGAGCTGTTTTTT.